In this sample, the clone carrying this TCR beta chain turned up a few times. As yet, its antigen is unknown. The sample is drawn from a study of T cell repertoires in cytomegalovirus infection. Overall study: TCR beta signatures that were public indicated CMV infection and matching HLA type.

Via MiXCR, TCRdb re-called the reads, giving one row per CDR3 protein. The sample yields fewer than 950,000 distinct CDR3 sequences, approximately 30% seen once. The study's findings and limits: Of the TCR beta families, the public ones yielded a cumulative frequency that identified carriers of CMV plus the relevant HLA.

The trim removed 1 base at V and 4 bases at J, leaving 7 bases unmatched. This CDR3 has 16 residues. CDR1 is SGHNT, CDR2 YENEEA, per germline. The TCR comes from a human donor in good health (CMV status not recorded). Some clones in this sample may be carry-over from other donors' samples. The input for sequencing was cultured CD8+ T cells from PBMCs, taken from culture after CMV antigen stimulation. The chain employs TRBV11-3 and TRBJ2-5, with 9 bases matching TRBD1. In DNA, the CDR3 is TGTGCCAGCAGCTTAGGTCCCAGGACAGGGGCAGAGACCCAGTACTTC. It yields the protein CASSLGPRTGAETQYF.